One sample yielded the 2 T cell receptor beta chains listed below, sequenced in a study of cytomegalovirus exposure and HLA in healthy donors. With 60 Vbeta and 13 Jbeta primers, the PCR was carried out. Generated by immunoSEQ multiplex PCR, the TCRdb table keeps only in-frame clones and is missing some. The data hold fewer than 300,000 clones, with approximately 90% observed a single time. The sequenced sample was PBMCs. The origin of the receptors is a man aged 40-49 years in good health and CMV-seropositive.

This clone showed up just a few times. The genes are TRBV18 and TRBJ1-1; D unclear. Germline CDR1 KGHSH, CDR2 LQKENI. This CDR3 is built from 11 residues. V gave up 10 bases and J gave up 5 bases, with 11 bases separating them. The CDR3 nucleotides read TGTGCCACTACCCTAGGAACTGAAGCTTTCTTT. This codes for CATTLGTEAFF.

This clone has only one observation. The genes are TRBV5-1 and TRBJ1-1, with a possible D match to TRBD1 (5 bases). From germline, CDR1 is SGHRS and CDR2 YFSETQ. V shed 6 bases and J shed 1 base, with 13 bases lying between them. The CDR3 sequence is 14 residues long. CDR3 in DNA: TGCGCCAGCACCGTCCAGGGTTCGAACACTGAAGCTTTCTTT. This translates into CASTVQGSNTEAFF.